A selection of T cell receptor beta chains follows, all from one sample in a study of technical replicates of blood from a few donors. Generated by immunoSEQ multiplex PCR, the TCRdb table keeps only in-frame clones and is missing some. The table lists tens of thousands of clones, less than 97% of them singletons, with less than 0.3% in the top ten. Sequencing used T cells isolated from PBMCs. The receptor source for this set is a human donor in good health. CDR3s include the opening cysteine and the closing phenylalanine or tryptophan. Each record gives: clone size, V gene, D gene, CDR3 length, J gene, CDR3 DNA, CDR3 protein. The D gene is left open where the match is weak. Expanded clones are given a class, and other clones once, few, many or no size at all.

size: -
V: TRBV5-4
D: TRBD2
length: 19
J: TRBJ2-6
DNA: TGTGCCAGCAGGTCGATCGACAGCGGGGGGGCGGGCGGGGCCAACGTCCTGACTTTC
CDR3: CASRSIDSGGAGGANVLTF

size: -
V: TRBV7-9
D: TRBD1
length: 13
J: TRBJ1-1
DNA: TGTGCCAGCAGTCAACAGGGGACCACTGAAGCTTTCTTT
CDR3: CASSQQGTTEAFF

size: -
V: TRBV7-9
D: -
length: 14
J: TRBJ2-5
DNA: TGTGCCAGCAGTTTGCGACTAGACCAAGAGACCCAGTACTTC
CDR3: CASSLRLDQETQYF

size: once
V: TRBV27
D: -
length: 14
J: TRBJ1-2
DNA: TGTGCCAGCAGTTTTCAGGGATCTAACTATGGCTACACCTTC
CDR3: CASSFQGSNYGYTF

size: -
V: TRBV14
D: TRBD2
length: 17
J: TRBJ2-1
DNA: TGTGCCAGCAGCCGGGGGGGACTAGCGGATGGCTACAATGAGCAGTTCTTC
CDR3: CASSRGGLADGYNEQFF

size: -
V: TRBV5-1
D: -
length: 13
J: TRBJ2-7
DNA: TGCGCCAGCAGCTGGCGGGGGCTAAGCGAGCAGTACTTC
CDR3: CASSWRGLSEQYF

size: -
V: TRBV27
D: TRBD2
length: 19
J: TRBJ2-3
DNA: TGTGCCAGCAGTTTAAAGGGACGCCCTAGCGGGAGTAGCACAGATACGCAGTATTTT
CDR3: CASSLKGRPSGSSTDTQYF

size: -
V: TRBV28
D: -
length: 17
J: TRBJ1-2
DNA: TGTGCCAGCAGTCCATCGGTGCGCGGGCAGAGACCCTATGGCTACACCTTC
CDR3: CASSPSVRGQRPYGYTF

size: -
V: TRBV29-1
D: -
length: 16
J: TRBJ2-1
DNA: TGCAGCGTTGAAGGGGGGGTGGGGAGCTCCTACAATGAGCAGTTCTTC
CDR3: CSVEGGVGSSYNEQFF

size: -
V: TRBV4-2
D: TRBD1
length: 15
J: TRBJ2-3
DNA: TGTGCCAGCAGCCAGGTGGGACAGGGCACAGATACGCAGTATTTT
CDR3: CASSQVGQGTDTQYF

size: once
V: TRBV28
D: TRBD2
length: 14
J: TRBJ2-5
DNA: TGTGCCAGCAGTTTGACTAGCGCCCAAGAGACCCAGTACTTC
CDR3: CASSLTSAQETQYF

size: -
V: TRBV4-1
D: TRBD2
length: 16
J: TRBJ2-1
DNA: TGCGCCAGCAGCCCGATAGCTAGCGGGACCTACAATGAGCAGTTCTTC
CDR3: CASSPIASGTYNEQFF

size: -
V: TRBV7-2
D: TRBD1
length: 15
J: TRBJ1-5
DNA: TGTGCCAGCAGCTTAGCGGCAGGGGGTAATCAGCCCCAGCATTTT
CDR3: CASSLAAGGNQPQHF

size: -
V: TRBV15
D: TRBD1
length: 17
J: TRBJ1-5
DNA: TGTGCCACCAGCCCCGGGACAGGCTATGATAGCAATCAGCCCCAGCATTTT
CDR3: CATSPGTGYDSNQPQHF

size: -
V: TRBV5-4
D: TRBD1
length: 14
J: TRBJ1-4
DNA: TGTGCCAGCAGCGCCGGGACAGGGGACGAAAAACTGTTTTTT
CDR3: CASSAGTGDEKLFF

size: once
V: TRBV28
D: -
length: 12
J: TRBJ1-2
DNA: TGTGCCAGCAGTTCCCCTCCCTATGGCTACACCTTC
CDR3: CASSSPPYGYTF

size: -
V: TRBV18
D: -
length: 13
J: TRBJ1-6
DNA: TGTGCCAGCACGGCAGGGTCGGGTTCACCCCTCCACTTT
CDR3: CASTAGSGSPLHF

size: -
V: TRBV9
D: TRBD2
length: 17
J: TRBJ2-1
DNA: TGTGCCAGCAGCAGGAGCGGAAGCGGGAGGGCATACAATGAGCAGTTCTTC
CDR3: CASSRSGSGRAYNEQFF

size: -
V: TRBV29-1
D: -
length: 11
J: TRBJ1-2
DNA: TGCAGCGTTGAATTAGCCCCGGGCTACACCTTC
CDR3: CSVELAPGYTF

size: once
V: TRBV9
D: TRBD2
length: 15
J: TRBJ2-2
DNA: TGTGCCAGCAGCGCAGAAGGAGCGGGGTTCGGGGAGCTGTTTTTT
CDR3: CASSAEGAGFGELFF

size: -
V: TRBV25-1
D: TRBD1
length: 15
J: TRBJ2-2
DNA: TGTGCCAGCAGTGATGGGACAGGGCACACCGGGGAGCTGTTTTTT
CDR3: CASSDGTGHTGELFF

size: -
V: TRBV27
D: TRBD2
length: 16
J: TRBJ2-7
DNA: TGTGCCAGCAGTTTAACCCCGGGGCTAGCGGGTTACGAGCAGTACTTC
CDR3: CASSLTPGLAGYEQYF

size: -
V: TRBV27
D: -
length: 15
J: TRBJ2-1
DNA: TGTGCCAGCAGTTTAGCCGAACTAGAAATCAATGAGCAGTTCTTC
CDR3: CASSLAELEINEQFF

size: -
V: TRBV4-1
D: TRBD2
length: 15
J: TRBJ2-3
DNA: TGCGCCAGCAGCCAAAGCGGGAGCCCCACAGATACGCAGTATTTT
CDR3: CASSQSGSPTDTQYF

size: once
V: TRBV10-3
D: -
length: 16
J: TRBJ1-2
DNA: TGTGCCATCGGGAGGGTTGGCCAAATCCCAAACTATGGCTACACCTTC
CDR3: CAIGRVGQIPNYGYTF

size: -
V: TRBV5-1
D: TRBD1
length: 14
J: TRBJ2-5
DNA: TGCGCCATCCCGGGACAGAGGAACCAAGAGACCCAGTACTTC
CDR3: CAIPGQRNQETQYF

size: -
V: TRBV6-5
D: -
length: 16
J: TRBJ2-5
DNA: TGTGCCAGCAGTTCCTCCCGGAGGGGCAGCCAAGAGACCCAGTACTTC
CDR3: CASSSSRRGSQETQYF

size: -
V: TRBV2
D: TRBD1
length: 15
J: TRBJ2-2
DNA: TGTGCCAGCTTGTCCGGGACAGGGATAACCGGGGAGCTGTTTTTT
CDR3: CASLSGTGITGELFF

size: -
V: TRBV6-5
D: TRBD2
length: 14
J: TRBJ2-5
DNA: TGTGCCAGCAGCCAAGGACTAGCTGGGGAGACCCAGTACTTC
CDR3: CASSQGLAGETQYF

size: once
V: TRBV28
D: TRBD2
length: 15
J: TRBJ2-3
DNA: TGTGCCAGCAGAGGTCTAGCGGGGGGTCCAGATACGCAGTATTTT
CDR3: CASRGLAGGPDTQYF

size: -
V: TRBV5-1
D: TRBD1
length: 15
J: TRBJ1-2
DNA: TGCGCCAGCAGCTCGGGGGGACAGGGCCACTATGGCTACACCTTC
CDR3: CASSSGGQGHYGYTF

size: -
V: TRBV27
D: -
length: 13
J: TRBJ1-5
DNA: TGTGCCAGCAGTTTTCTGCAGAATCAGCCCCAGCATTTT
CDR3: CASSFLQNQPQHF

size: -
V: TRBV19
D: -
length: 15
J: TRBJ2-2
DNA: TGTGCCAGTAAGGACAGCGGGGTCAACACCGGGGAGCTGTTTTTT
CDR3: CASKDSGVNTGELFF

size: -
V: TRBV28
D: TRBD1
length: 15
J: TRBJ2-6
DNA: TGTGCCAGCAGGAATACAGGGGGACAGGCCAACGTCCTGACTTTC
CDR3: CASRNTGGQANVLTF

size: -
V: TRBV6-1
D: -
length: 15
J: TRBJ1-1
DNA: TGTGCCAGCAGCCACCCCGAGAGGGAGGACACTGAAGCTTTCTTT
CDR3: CASSHPEREDTEAFF

size: -
V: TRBV10-1
D: TRBD2
length: 20
J: TRBJ2-7
DNA: TGCGCCAGCAGTGAGATGGGGAACGAACTAGCGGGCGCTGGGGCCGACGAGCAGTACTTC
CDR3: CASSEMGNELAGAGADEQYF

size: -
V: TRBV23-1
D: TRBD1
length: 16
J: TRBJ1-1
DNA: TGCGCCAGCCCTACCCTCTTCACAGGGGGTTACACTGAAGCTTTCTTT
CDR3: CASPTLFTGGYTEAFF

size: -
V: TRBV2
D: -
length: 14
J: TRBJ1-5
DNA: TGTGCCAGCAAACGGGAGACAGAAAATCAGCCCCAGCATTTT
CDR3: CASKRETENQPQHF

size: -
V: TRBV11-2
D: -
length: 14
J: TRBJ1-1
DNA: TGTGCCAGCAGCTCGTATTGGAGGGGCACTGAAGCTTTCTTT
CDR3: CASSSYWRGTEAFF

size: -
V: TRBV6-6
D: TRBD2
length: 14
J: TRBJ2-3
DNA: TGTGCCAGCAGGAGAGCGGGGGGGACAGATACGCAGTATTTT
CDR3: CASRRAGGTDTQYF

size: -
V: TRBV6-1
D: -
length: 13
J: TRBJ1-1
DNA: TGTGCCAGCATTATGGCCAGGAGGACTGAAGCTTTCTTT
CDR3: CASIMARRTEAFF

size: -
V: TRBV7-9
D: TRBD2
length: 16
J: TRBJ2-1
DNA: TGTGCCAGCAGCTTAGGGGCTAGCGGGAGTTACAATGAGCAGTTCTTC
CDR3: CASSLGASGSYNEQFF